This T cell receptor (beta chain) emerged from a study of T cell responses to AZD1222 COVID-19 vaccine. This clone has a single count. Sequenced by immunoSEQ multiplex PCR; TCRdb stores in-frame clones only, minus some. The table has over 200,000 clones, about 94% seen once. Germline-derived CDR1 and CDR2 are SGHDN and FVKESK. V shed 9 bases and J shed 0 bases, with 18 bases lying between them. This CDR3 has 16 residues. The chain has TRBV14 and TRBJ2-4; TRBD2 is a possible D gene (5 bases). The sample was peripheral blood, taken 28 days after the second dose of the MenACWY control vaccine. This TCR was sampled from an adult who received the MenACWY meningococcal vaccine as a control. In DNA, the CDR3 is TGTGCCAGTCCCCTCCGGGGAGAGGAAGCCAAAAACATTCAGTACTTC. Residues: CASPLRGEEAKNIQYF.